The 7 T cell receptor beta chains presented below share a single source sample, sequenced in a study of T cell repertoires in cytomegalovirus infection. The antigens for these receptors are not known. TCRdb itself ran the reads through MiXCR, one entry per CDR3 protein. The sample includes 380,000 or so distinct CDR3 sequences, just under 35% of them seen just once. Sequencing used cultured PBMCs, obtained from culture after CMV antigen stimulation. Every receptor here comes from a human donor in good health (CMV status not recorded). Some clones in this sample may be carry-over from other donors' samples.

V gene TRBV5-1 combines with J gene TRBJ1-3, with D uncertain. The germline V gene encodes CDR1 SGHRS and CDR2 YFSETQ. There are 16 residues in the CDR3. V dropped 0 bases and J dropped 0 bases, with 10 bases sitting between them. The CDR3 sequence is CASSLEGPSSGNTIYF. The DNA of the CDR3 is TGCGCCAGCAGCTTGGAAGGACCTAGCTCTGGAAACACCATATATTTT.

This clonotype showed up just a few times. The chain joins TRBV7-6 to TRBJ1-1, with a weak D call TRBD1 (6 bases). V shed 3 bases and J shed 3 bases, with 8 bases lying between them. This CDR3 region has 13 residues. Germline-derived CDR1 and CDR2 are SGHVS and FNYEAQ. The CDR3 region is CASSLGQHTEAFF. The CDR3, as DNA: TGTGCCAGCAGCTTGGGACAACACACTGAAGCTTTCTTT.

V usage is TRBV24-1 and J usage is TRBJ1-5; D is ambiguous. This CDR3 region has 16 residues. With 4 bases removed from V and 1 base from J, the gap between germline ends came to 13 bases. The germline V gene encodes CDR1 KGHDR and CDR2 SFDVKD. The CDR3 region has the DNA TGTGCCACCAGTGAGAGTTCCGTCTGGAGCAATCAGCCCCAGCATTTT. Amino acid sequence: CATSESSVWSNQPQHF.

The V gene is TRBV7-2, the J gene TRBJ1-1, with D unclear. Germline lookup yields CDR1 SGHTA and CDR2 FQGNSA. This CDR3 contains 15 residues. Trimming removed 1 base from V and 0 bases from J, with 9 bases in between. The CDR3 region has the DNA TGTGCCAGCAGCTTAGTGGCAGCAATGAACACTGAAGCTTTCTTT. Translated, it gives CASSLVAAMNTEAFF.

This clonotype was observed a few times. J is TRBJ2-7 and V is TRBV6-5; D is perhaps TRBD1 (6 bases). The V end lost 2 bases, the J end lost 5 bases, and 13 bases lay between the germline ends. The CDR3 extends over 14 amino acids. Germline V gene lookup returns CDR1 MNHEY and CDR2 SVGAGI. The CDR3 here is CASSYGGQSDEQYF. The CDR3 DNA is TGTGCCAGCAGTTACGGGGGCCAGTCTGACGAGCAGTACTTC.

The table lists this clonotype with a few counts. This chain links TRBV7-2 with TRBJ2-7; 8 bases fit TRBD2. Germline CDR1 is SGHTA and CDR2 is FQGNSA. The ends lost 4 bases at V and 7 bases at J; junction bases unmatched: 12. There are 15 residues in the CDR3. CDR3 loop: CASSSAGAPKGEQYF. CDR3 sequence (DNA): TGTGCCAGCAGCTCAGCGGGAGCACCTAAAGGGGAGCAGTACTTC.

The CDR3, as DNA: TGTGCCAGTAGTACACAGGGATCGTATCAGCCCCAGCATTTT. Translating gives CASSTQGSYQPQHF. The V gene is TRBV19, the J gene TRBJ1-5; a possible D gene is TRBD1 (6 bases). Trimming left V 4 bases short and J 5 bases short, with 12 bases between. CDR3 length equals 14 residues. From germline, CDR1 is LNHDA and CDR2 SQIVND (reference sequence). The full variable domain, in which reference TRBV19 and TRBJ1-5 provide the parts outside the CDR3, is DGGITQSPKYLFRKEGQNVTLSCEQNLNHDAMYWYRQDPGQGLRLIYYSQIVNDFQKGDIAEGYSVSREKKESFPLTVTSAQKNPTAFYLCASSTQGSYQPQHFGDGTRLSIL.